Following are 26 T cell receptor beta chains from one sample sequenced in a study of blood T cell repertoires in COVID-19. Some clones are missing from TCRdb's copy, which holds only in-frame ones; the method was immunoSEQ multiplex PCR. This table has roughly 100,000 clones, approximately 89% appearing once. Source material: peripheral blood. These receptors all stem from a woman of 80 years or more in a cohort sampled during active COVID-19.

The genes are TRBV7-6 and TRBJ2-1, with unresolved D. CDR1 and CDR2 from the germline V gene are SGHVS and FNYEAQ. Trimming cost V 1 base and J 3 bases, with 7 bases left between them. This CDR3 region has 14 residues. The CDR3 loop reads CASSLDPNYNEQFF. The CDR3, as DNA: TGTGCCAGCAGCTTAGACCCTAACTACAATGAGCAGTTCTTC.

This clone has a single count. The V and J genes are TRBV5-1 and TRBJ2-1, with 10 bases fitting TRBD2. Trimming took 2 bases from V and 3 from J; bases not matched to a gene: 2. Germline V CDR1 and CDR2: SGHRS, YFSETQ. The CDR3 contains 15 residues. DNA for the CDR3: TGCGCCAGCAGCTTAGCGGGAGGGGACTACAATGAGCAGTTCTTC. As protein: CASSLAGGDYNEQFF.

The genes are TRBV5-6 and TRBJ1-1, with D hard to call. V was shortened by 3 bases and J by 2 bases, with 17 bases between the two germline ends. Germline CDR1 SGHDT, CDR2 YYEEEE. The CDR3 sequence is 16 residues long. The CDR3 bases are TGTGCCAGCAGCTCCAACATGGGCACGGGAAACACTGAAGCTTTCTTT. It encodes CASSSNMGTGNTEAFF.

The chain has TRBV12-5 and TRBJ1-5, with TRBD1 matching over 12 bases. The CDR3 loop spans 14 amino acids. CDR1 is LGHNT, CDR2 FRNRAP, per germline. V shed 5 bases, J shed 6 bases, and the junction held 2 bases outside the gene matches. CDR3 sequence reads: CASGTGQGAQPQHF. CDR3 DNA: TGTGCTAGTGGTACGGGACAGGGGGCTCAGCCCCAGCATTTT.

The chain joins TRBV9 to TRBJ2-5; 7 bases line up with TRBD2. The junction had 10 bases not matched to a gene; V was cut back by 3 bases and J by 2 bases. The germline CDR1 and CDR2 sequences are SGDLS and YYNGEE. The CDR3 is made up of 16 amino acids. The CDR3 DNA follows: TGTGCCAGCAGCGCCGAGAGCGGGGTCTTGCAAGAGACCCAGTACTTC. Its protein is CASSAESGVLQETQYF. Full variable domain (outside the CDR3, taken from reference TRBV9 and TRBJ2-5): DSGVTQTPKHLITATGQRVTLRCSPRSGDLSVYWYQQSLDQGLQFLIQYYNGEERAKGNILERFSAQQFPDLHSELNLSSLELGDSALYFCASSAESGVLQETQYFGPGTRLLVL.

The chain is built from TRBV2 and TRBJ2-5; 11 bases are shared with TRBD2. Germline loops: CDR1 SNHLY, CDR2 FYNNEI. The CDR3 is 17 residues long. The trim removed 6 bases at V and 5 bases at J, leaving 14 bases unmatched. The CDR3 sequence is CASSQSPLLAGAETQYF. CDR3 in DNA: TGTGCCAGCAGCCAAAGCCCCCTACTAGCGGGAGCGGAGACCCAGTACTTC.

The DNA for the CDR3 is TGCGCCAGCAGCTTGTCCCCAGCGGGGACAACAGATACGCAGTATTTT. Translated, it gives CASSLSPAGTTDTQYF. This rearrangement joins TRBV5-1 to TRBJ2-3, with D maybe TRBD2 (7 bases). Looked up from germline, CDR1 is SGHRS and CDR2 is YFSETQ. Trimming stripped 1 base from V and 3 bases from J, with 15 bases between. CDR3 length: 16 residues. Full variable domain (remainder filled in from reference TRBV5-1 and TRBJ2-3): KAGVTQTPRYLIKTRGQQVTLSCSPISGHRSVSWYQQTPGQGLQFLFEYFSETQRNKGNFPGRFSGRQFSNSRSEMNVSTLELGDSALYLCASSLSPAGTTDTQYFGPGTRLTVL.

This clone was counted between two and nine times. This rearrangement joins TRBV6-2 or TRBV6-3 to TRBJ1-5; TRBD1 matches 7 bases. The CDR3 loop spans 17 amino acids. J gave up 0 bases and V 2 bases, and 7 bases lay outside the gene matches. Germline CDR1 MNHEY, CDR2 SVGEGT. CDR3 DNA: TGTGCCAGCAGTTACGCCTCAGGGGGAGCTAGCAATCAGCCCCAGCATTTT. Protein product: CASSYASGGASNQPQHF.

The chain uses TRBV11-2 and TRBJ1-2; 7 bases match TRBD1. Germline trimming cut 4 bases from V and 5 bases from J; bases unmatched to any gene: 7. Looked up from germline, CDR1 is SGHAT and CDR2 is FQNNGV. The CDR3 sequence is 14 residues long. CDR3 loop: CASSSGTAIYGYTF. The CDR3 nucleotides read TGTGCCAGCAGCTCAGGGACAGCTATTTATGGCTACACCTTC.

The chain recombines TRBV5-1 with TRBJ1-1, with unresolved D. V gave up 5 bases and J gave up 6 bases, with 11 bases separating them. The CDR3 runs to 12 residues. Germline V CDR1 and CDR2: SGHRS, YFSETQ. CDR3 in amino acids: CASRGAAPEAFF. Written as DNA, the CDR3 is TGCGCCAGCAGGGGAGCGGCACCTGAAGCTTTCTTT.

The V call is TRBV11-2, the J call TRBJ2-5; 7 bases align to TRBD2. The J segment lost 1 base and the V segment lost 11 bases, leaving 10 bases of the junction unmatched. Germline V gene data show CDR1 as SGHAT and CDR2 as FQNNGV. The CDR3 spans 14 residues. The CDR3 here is CAREARAPQETQYF. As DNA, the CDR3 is TGTGCCCGGGAGGCCCGGGCCCCCCAAGAGACCCAGTACTTC.

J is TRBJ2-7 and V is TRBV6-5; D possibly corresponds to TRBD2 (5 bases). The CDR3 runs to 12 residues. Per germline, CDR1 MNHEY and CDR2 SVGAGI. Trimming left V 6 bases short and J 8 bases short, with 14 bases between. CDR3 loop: CASRDSVDKQYF. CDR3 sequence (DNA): TGTGCCAGCAGGGACTCCGTGGATAAGCAGTACTTC.

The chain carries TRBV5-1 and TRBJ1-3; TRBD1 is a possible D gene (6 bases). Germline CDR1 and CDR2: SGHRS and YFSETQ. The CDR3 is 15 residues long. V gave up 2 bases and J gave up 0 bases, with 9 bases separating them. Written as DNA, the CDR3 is TGCGCCAGCAGCTTACAGGGTAGCTCTGGAAACACCATATATTTT. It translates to CASSLQGSSGNTIYF.

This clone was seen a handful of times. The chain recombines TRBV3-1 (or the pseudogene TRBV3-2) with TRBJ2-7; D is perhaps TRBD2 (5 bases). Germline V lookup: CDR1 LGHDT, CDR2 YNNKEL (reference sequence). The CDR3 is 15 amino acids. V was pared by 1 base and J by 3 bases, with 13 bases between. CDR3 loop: CASSQAGDPFYEQYF. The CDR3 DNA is TGTGCCAGCAGCCAAGCCGGGGATCCCTTCTACGAGCAGTACTTC.

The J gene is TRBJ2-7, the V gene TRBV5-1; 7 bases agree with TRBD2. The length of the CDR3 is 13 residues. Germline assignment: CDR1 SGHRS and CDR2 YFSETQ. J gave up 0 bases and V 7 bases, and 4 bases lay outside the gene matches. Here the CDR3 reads CASGRDNSYEQYF. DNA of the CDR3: TGCGCCAGCGGGAGGGATAACTCCTACGAGCAGTACTTC.

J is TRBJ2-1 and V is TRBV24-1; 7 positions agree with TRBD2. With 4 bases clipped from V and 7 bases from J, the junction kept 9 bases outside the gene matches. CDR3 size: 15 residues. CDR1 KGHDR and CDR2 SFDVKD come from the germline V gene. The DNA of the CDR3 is TGTGCCACCAGTGACCCATCCGGGACTATGAATGAGCAGTTCTTC. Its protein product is CATSDPSGTMNEQFF.

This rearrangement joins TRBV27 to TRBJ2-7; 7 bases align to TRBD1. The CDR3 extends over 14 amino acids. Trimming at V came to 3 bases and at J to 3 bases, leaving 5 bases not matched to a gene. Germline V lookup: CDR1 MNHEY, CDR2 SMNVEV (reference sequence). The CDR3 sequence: CASSFQGVLYEQYF. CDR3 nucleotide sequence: TGTGCCAGCAGTTTCCAGGGGGTACTCTACGAGCAGTACTTC.

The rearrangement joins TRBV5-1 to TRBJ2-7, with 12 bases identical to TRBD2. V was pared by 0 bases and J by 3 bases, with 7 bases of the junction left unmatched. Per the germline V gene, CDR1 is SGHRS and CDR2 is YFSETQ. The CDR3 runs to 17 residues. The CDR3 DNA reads TGCGCCAGCAGCTTGGCTCCGACTAGCGGGAGTCACTACGAGCAGTACTTC. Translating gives CASSLAPTSGSHYEQYF.

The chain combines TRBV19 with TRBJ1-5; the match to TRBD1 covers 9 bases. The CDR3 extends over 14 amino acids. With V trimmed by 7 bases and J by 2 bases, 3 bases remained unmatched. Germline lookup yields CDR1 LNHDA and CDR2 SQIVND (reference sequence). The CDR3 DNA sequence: TGTGCCAGTATGGGACAGGGAGGCAATCAGCCCCAGCATTTT. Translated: CASMGQGGNQPQHF.

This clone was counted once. DNA of the CDR3: TGTGCCAGCAGCCTCTCGGGACAGGGAGTTTCACCCCTCCACTTT. Translated, it gives CASSLSGQGVSPLHF. The V call is TRBV7-9, the J call TRBJ1-6, with 9 bases lining up with TRBD1. Per germline, CDR1 SEHNR and CDR2 FQNEAQ (reference sequence). The CDR3 runs to 15 residues. Unmatched junction bases numbered 8, after V lost 5 bases and J lost 9 bases.

This chain's CDR3 is CASSLDGHPEGGYTF. The CDR3 DNA follows: TGTGCCAGCTCACTAGACGGACACCCGGAGGGTGGCTACACCTTC. The chain links TRBV18 to TRBJ1-2, with a tentative D call TRBD1 (5 bases). Germline loops: CDR1 KGHSH, CDR2 LQKENI. V shed 4 bases and J shed 7 bases, with 19 bases lying between them. This CDR3 has 15 amino acids.

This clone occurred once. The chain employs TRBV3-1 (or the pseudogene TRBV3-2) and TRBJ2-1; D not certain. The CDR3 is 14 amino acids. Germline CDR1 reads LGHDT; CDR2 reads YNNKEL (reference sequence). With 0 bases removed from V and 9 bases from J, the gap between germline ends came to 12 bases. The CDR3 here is CASSQEARLGEQFF. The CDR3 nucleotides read TGTGCCAGCAGCCAAGAGGCTCGCCTTGGTGAGCAGTTCTTC.

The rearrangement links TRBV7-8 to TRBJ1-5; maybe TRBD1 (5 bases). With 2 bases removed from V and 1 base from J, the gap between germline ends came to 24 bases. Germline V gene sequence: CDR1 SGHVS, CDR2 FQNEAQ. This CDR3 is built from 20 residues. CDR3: CASSLILDRRLGASNQPQHF. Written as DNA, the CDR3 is TGTGCCAGCAGCTTAATATTAGACAGACGACTTGGTGCGAGCAATCAGCCCCAGCATTTT.

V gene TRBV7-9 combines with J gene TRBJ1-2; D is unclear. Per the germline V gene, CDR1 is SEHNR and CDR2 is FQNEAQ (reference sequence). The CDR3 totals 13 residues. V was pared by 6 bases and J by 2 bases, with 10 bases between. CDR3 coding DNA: TGTGCCAGCAGTTCTGGGCTAAACTATGGCTACACCTTC. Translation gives CASSSGLNYGYTF.

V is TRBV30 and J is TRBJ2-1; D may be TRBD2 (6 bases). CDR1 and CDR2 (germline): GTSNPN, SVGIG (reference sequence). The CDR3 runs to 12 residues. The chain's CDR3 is CASGGAYNEQFF. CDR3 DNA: TGTGCTTCGGGCGGGGCTTACAATGAGCAGTTCTTC.

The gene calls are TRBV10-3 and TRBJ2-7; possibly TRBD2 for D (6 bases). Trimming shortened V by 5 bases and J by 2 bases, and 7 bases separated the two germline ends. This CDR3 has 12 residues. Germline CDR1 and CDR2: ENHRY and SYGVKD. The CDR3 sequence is CAISWRAYEQYF. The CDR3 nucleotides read TGTGCCATCAGTTGGAGGGCCTACGAGCAGTACTTC.